The 30 T cell receptor beta chains presented below share a single source sample, sequenced in a study of T cells in Graves' hyperthyroidism and ophthalmopathy. TCR beta CDR3 sequences were amplified from RNA transcripts. TCR CDR3 regions were first amplified by RT-PCR with HTBI primers. TCRdb passed the multiplex PCR reads through MiXCR, listing each CDR3 protein once. In the table there are 450,000 to 500,000 distinct CDR3 sequences, approximately 22% of which are singletons. Material: blood. The receptor set was obtained from a woman in her 70s with Graves' ophthalmopathy.

The gene calls are TRBV19 and TRBJ2-1; 8 nucleotides match TRBD2. The length of the CDR3 is 14 residues. Germline trimming cut 3 bases from V and 9 bases from J; bases unmatched to any gene: 7. CDR1 is LNHDA and CDR2 is SQIVND in the germline V gene (reference sequence). The CDR3 DNA sequence: TGTGCCAGTAGTATCCCAGCGGGAGAACGTGAGCAGTTCTTC. As protein: CASSIPAGEREQFF.

This clonotype has just a few counts. The chain has TRBV14 and TRBJ1-3, with TRBD1 as a possible D gene (6 bases). Trimming took off 3 bases at V and 0 bases at J, with 15 bases between the two ends. Germline values: CDR1 SGHDN, CDR2 FVKESK. This CDR3 is built from 17 residues. The CDR3 nucleotides are TGTGCCAGCAGCCAGCTGGCAGGGGTCAACTCTGGAAACACCATATATTTT. Amino acid sequence: CASSQLAGVNSGNTIYF.

On this clonotype itself: This clone may be a read error of a much larger clone one base away. The J gene is TRBJ2-1, the V gene TRBV13; D is ambiguous. The CDR3 is 10 residues long. V lost 7 bases, J lost 7 bases, and 5 bases lay in between. From germline, CDR1 is PRHDT and CDR2 FYEKMQ (reference sequence). The CDR3 protein is CASNGNEQFF. CDR3 nucleotides: TGTGCCAGCAACGGGAATGAGCAGTTCTTC.

This clonotype was picked up a small number of times. The CDR3 DNA sequence: TGTGCCAGCAGTTCCCTATCGGAGTTCGAAGCTTTCTTT. Protein sequence: CASSSLSEFEAFF. The chain joins TRBV28 to TRBJ1-1; D call uncertain. This CDR3 has 13 amino acids. The V end lost 4 bases, the J end lost 8 bases, and 14 bases lay between the germline ends. Germline V gene sequence: CDR1 MDHEN, CDR2 SYDVKM.

In its sample, this clonotype was seen a few times. V gene TRBV5-1 combines with J gene TRBJ2-1; 9 nucleotides line up with TRBD1. Germline values: CDR1 SGHRS, CDR2 YFSETQ. Losses at the gene ends were 5 bases for V and 6 bases for J; bases not matched to a gene: 6. The CDR3 runs 14 residues. CDR3 coding DNA: TGCGCCAGCAGGGGGACAGGGTTTGGCAATGAGCAGTTCTTC. Its protein product is CASRGTGFGNEQFF. The variable domain in full, completed from reference TRBV5-1 and TRBJ2-1, reads KAGVTQTPRYLIKTRGQQVTLSCSPISGHRSVSWYQQTPGQGLQFLFEYFSETQRNKGNFPGRFSGRQFSNSRSEMNVSTLELGDSALYLCASRGTGFGNEQFFGPGTRLTVL.

The rearrangement links TRBV20-1 to TRBJ1-2, with D perhaps TRBD1 (5 bases). This CDR3 comprises 13 residues. CDR1 and CDR2 (germline): DFQATT, SNEGSKA (reference sequence). The V and J ends lost 5 bases and 7 bases respectively, with 17 bases between them. The CDR3 sequence: CSAGGGREGGYTF. CDR3 in DNA: TGCAGTGCTGGGGGGGGTCGGGAGGGTGGCTACACCTTC.

The chain employs TRBV15 and TRBJ2-5; 10 bases fit TRBD2. This CDR3 is 16 amino acids long. The germline CDR1 and CDR2 sequences are LNHNV and YYDKDF (reference sequence). The V and J ends lost 4 bases and 5 bases, in that order; junction bases with no gene match: 10. The CDR3 sequence: CATSTGLAVVRETQYF. The CDR3 DNA follows: TGTGCCACCAGCACCGGACTAGCGGTGGTACGGGAGACCCAGTACTTC.

A word on this clonotype: This may be a read error, as it is one base from a much larger clone. The chain couples TRBV2 to TRBJ2-1; TRBD2 aligns across 12 bases. Germline assignment: CDR1 SNHLY and CDR2 FYNNEI. Trimming at V came to 6 bases and at J to 10 bases, leaving 10 bases not matched to a gene. This CDR3 has 15 residues. DNA of the CDR3: TGTGCCAGCAGAAGGCCTAGCGGGAGGGGCGGGGAGCAGTTCTTC. Amino acid sequence: CASRRPSGRGGEQFF.

This clonotype was observed at least ten times. The genes are TRBV28 and TRBJ2-7; TRBD2 agrees at 9 bases. Losses at the gene ends were 4 bases for V and 5 bases for J; bases not matched to a gene: 12. The CDR3 has 16 amino acids. Germline V lookup: CDR1 MDHEN, CDR2 SYDVKM. The CDR3 here is CASSWGTSRLPDEQYF. The DNA for the CDR3 is TGTGCCAGCAGTTGGGGGACTAGCCGATTGCCGGACGAGCAGTACTTC.

The DNA of the CDR3 is TGTGCCAGCAGCCGGACTAGCGGGAGGGCCGCTGAGCAGTTCTTC. This sequence encodes CASSRTSGRAAEQFF. The chain links TRBV7-9 to TRBJ2-1, with 15 bases lining up with TRBD2. Germline V lookup: CDR1 SEHNR, CDR2 FQNEAQ (reference sequence). This CDR3 is 15 amino acids long. The V gene end was trimmed by 5 bases and the J gene end by 9 bases; junction bases not matched to a gene: 5.

The chain uses TRBV4-2 and TRBJ1-1, with D unresolved. The V gene lost 4 bases and the J gene lost 1 base, with 10 bases spanning the gap. This CDR3 is built from 14 residues. Germline values: CDR1 LGHNA, CDR2 YNFKEQ. The CDR3 sequence: CASSRTAKNTEAFF. The CDR3 DNA is TGTGCCAGCAGCCGGACGGCTAAGAACACTGAAGCTTTCTTT.

This clonotype was observed a handful of times. The genes are TRBV19 and TRBJ1-2; D is ambiguous. This CDR3 has 16 residues. The V gene's germline CDR1 is LNHDA and CDR2 SQIVND (reference sequence). Deletions cut 4 bases from V and 1 base from J, with 16 bases between. The CDR3 DNA is TGTGCCAGTAGTAAGACCCGACTGGGAAATAACTATGGCTACACCTTC. It is translated as CASSKTRLGNNYGYTF.

This clonotype came up many times. The chain uses TRBV6-1 and TRBJ2-7, with no clear D. This CDR3 comprises 12 residues. Germline V gene sequence: CDR1 MNHNS, CDR2 SASEGT. V was cut by 5 bases and J by 3 bases, with 8 bases left in between. This CDR3 reads CASSPLYYEQYF. In DNA, the CDR3 is TGTGCCAGCAGTCCTCTCTACTACGAGCAGTACTTC.

The chain uses TRBV4-2 and TRBJ2-1; a weak D match, TRBD1 (5 bases). The ends were cut back, 0 bases at V and 1 base at J, with 7 bases in the middle. This CDR3 has 15 amino acids. From germline, CDR1 is LGHNA and CDR2 YNFKEQ. CDR3: CASSQDRVSYNEQFF. CDR3 DNA: TGTGCCAGCAGCCAAGACAGGGTTTCCTACAATGAGCAGTTCTTC.

The chain links TRBV30 to TRBJ1-1; D perhaps matches TRBD1 (6 bases). Deletions cut 2 bases from V and 5 bases from J, with 21 bases between. This CDR3 spans 16 amino acids. CDR1 is GTSNPN and CDR2 is SVGIG in the germline V gene (reference sequence). CDR3 coding DNA: TGTGCCTGGAGTCACCCCAGGGGACGGGGTTGGACTGAAGCTTTCTTT. Its translation is CAWSHPRGRGWTEAFF. Full variable domain (remainder filled in from reference TRBV30 and TRBJ1-1): SQTIHQWPATLVQPVGSPLSLECTVEGTSNPNLYWYRQAAGRGLQLLFYSVGIGQISSEVPQNLSASRPQDRQFILSSKKLLLSDSGFYLCAWSHPRGRGWTEAFFGQGTRLTVV.

This clonotype was seen more than once but under ten times. The V and J genes are TRBV20-1 and TRBJ1-5; maybe TRBD1 (6 bases). Trimming removed 6 bases from V and 0 bases from J, with 21 bases in between. The germline gives CDR1 DFQATT, CDR2 SNEGSKA (reference sequence). This CDR3 spans 17 amino acids. CDR3 in DNA: TGCAGTGCACAGTGGGGGACATTTGTTAATAGCAATCAGCCCCAGCATTTT. It specifies CSAQWGTFVNSNQPQHF.

A note on this clonotype: It may be a read error: a sequence one base away is much more abundant. J is TRBJ2-7 and V is TRBV7-2; TRBD2 aligns across 13 bases. Germline V gene data show CDR1 as SGHTA and CDR2 as FQGNSA. This CDR3 has 15 amino acids. DNA of the CDR3: TGTGCCAGCAGCCCAACTAGCGGGAGGGTTTACGAGCAGCACTTC. It specifies CASSPTSGRVYEQHF.

This rearrangement joins TRBV24-1 to TRBJ1-1, with D uncertain. The V gene's germline CDR1 is KGHDR and CDR2 SFDVKD. V lost 7 bases and J 3 bases, leaving 11 bases between the germline ends. The CDR3 is made up of 13 amino acids. The CDR3, as DNA: TGTGCCACCAGAGCTCACGGGGACACTGAAGCTTTCTTT. Its protein product is CATRAHGDTEAFF.

The chain has TRBV20-1 and TRBJ2-4; a weak D match, TRBD1 (6 bases). The CDR3 totals 16 residues. Germline CDR1 reads DFQATT; CDR2 reads SNEGSKA (reference sequence). V was cut by 2 bases and J by 1 base, with 15 bases left in between. CDR3 in amino acids: CSARPTGWEAKNIQYF. In nucleotides, the CDR3 is TGCAGTGCTAGACCTACAGGGTGGGAGGCCAAAAACATTCAGTACTTC.

The rearrangement joins TRBV9 to TRBJ2-2; D may be TRBD2 (5 bases). The length of the CDR3 is 14 residues. Germline assignment: CDR1 SGDLS and CDR2 YYNGEE. V gave up 6 bases and J gave up 1 base, with 10 bases separating them. CDR3 loop: CASTREMNTGELFF. As DNA, the CDR3 is TGTGCCAGCACCCGGGAAATGAACACCGGGGAGCTGTTTTTT.

This clonotype came up a few times. The chain has TRBV7-8 and TRBJ2-7; a weak D match, TRBD1 (6 bases). CDR1 and CDR2 from the germline V gene are SGHVS and FQNEAQ. The CDR3 extends over 14 amino acids. V lost 5 bases and J 5 bases, leaving 16 bases between the germline ends. CDR3 protein: CASSINRVADEQYF. The DNA of the CDR3 is TGTGCCAGCAGCATCAACAGGGTCGCCGACGAGCAGTACTTC.

This sequence joins TRBV6-1 and TRBJ2-3; the D gene is possibly TRBD2 (5 bases). The length of the CDR3 is 15 residues. Looked up from germline, CDR1 is MNHNS and CDR2 is SASEGT. V was cut by 6 bases and J by 6 bases, with 19 bases left in between. The CDR3 sequence is CASSSAAGRLDTQYF. DNA for the CDR3: TGTGCCAGCAGCTCAGCGGCGGGTAGGCTGGATACGCAGTATTTT.

J is TRBJ2-3 and V is TRBV7-9; TRBD2 aligns across 8 bases. The V segment lost 3 bases and the J segment 8 bases; nucleotides outside the gene matches: 10. Germline V gene lookup returns CDR1 SEHNR and CDR2 FQNEAQ (reference sequence). The CDR3 contains 15 residues. CDR3 sequence: CASSLTSGAGGTQYF. CDR3 bases: TGTGCCAGCAGCTTGACCAGCGGGGCGGGGGGTACGCAGTATTTT.

The chain couples TRBV6-1 to TRBJ2-7; D is unresolved. Trimming took off 10 bases at V and 2 bases at J, with 12 bases between the two ends. This CDR3 region has 12 residues. Per germline, CDR1 MNHNS and CDR2 SASEGT. CDR3 DNA: TGTGCCACCCTCAGGTCAACCTACGAGCAGTACTTC. This codes for CATLRSTYEQYF.

At least ten counts were recorded for this clonotype. This chain connects TRBV12-3 or TRBV12-4 to TRBJ1-5; a weak D match, TRBD1 (5 bases). The length of the CDR3 is 15 residues. Between the trimmed V and J ends, which lost 3 bases and 3 bases, there was a span of 12 bases. The CDR3 protein is CASSFARADNQPQHF. In nucleotides, the CDR3 is TGTGCCAGCAGTTTTGCCAGGGCGGACAATCAGCCCCAGCATTTT.

This clonotype was counted many times. J is TRBJ2-7 and V is TRBV5-1; TRBD1 matches at 8 bases. Germline trimming cut 4 bases from V and 5 bases from J; bases unmatched to any gene: 8. The CDR3 consists of 14 residues. Germline values: CDR1 SGHRS, CDR2 YFSETQ. The CDR3 DNA sequence: TGCGCCAGCAGCGGGCCGGGACAGGCCAACGAGCAGTACTTC. It specifies CASSGPGQANEQYF.

This clonotype was found many times. This chain links TRBV7-2 with TRBJ2-2; 8 nucleotides align to TRBD2. V trimming: 0 bases; J trimming: 7 bases; junction bases outside the gene matches: 10. There are 17 residues in the CDR3. CDR1 and CDR2 (germline): SGHTA, FQGNSA. The DNA for the CDR3 is TGTGCCAGCAGCTTAGCAATAGCGGGACTGGAGGTCGGGGAGCTGTTTTTT. It specifies CASSLAIAGLEVGELFF.

This chain connects TRBV24-1 to TRBJ2-3; 11 bases line up with TRBD2. The V gene's germline CDR1 is KGHDR and CDR2 SFDVKD. The CDR3 contains 20 residues. The V and J ends lost 0 bases and 4 bases, in that order; junction bases with no gene match: 14. CDR3 sequence reads: CATSDLREEVSGRAADTQYF. The CDR3 DNA reads TGTGCCACCAGTGATTTGCGAGAGGAGGTTAGCGGGAGGGCCGCAGATACGCAGTATTTT.

Comments on this clonotype: A much larger clonotype is one base distant, so this may be a read error. The CDR3, as DNA: TGTGCCAGCAGTGCGGGACAGGGGGACGGCCACACCTTC. This sequence encodes CASSAGQGDGHTF. The chain uses TRBV12-3 or TRBV12-4 and TRBJ1-2; 11 positions agree with TRBD1. This CDR3 spans 13 amino acids. V lost 5 bases and J lost 12; bases outside the gene matches: 8.

This clonotype has only a few counts. The genes are TRBV4-1 and TRBJ2-1; D might be TRBD1 (5 bases). Germline assignment: CDR1 MGHRA and CDR2 YSYEKL. V lost 3 bases to trimming and J lost 8 bases, with 11 bases between them. This CDR3 comprises 13 residues. The chain's CDR3 is CASSQGIGDEQFF. For the CDR3, the DNA is TGCGCCAGCAGCCAGGGAATAGGGGATGAGCAGTTCTTC.